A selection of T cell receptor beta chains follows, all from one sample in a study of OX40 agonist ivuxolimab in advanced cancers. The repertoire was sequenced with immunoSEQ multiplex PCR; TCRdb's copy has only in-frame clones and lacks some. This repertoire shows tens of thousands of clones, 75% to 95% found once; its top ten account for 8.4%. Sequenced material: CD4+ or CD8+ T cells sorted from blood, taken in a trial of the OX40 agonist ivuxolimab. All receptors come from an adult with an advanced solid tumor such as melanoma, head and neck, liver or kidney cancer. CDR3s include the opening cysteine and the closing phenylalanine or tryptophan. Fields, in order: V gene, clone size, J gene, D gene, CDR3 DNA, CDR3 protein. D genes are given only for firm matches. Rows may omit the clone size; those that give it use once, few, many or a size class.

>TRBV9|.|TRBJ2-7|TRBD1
TGTGCCAGCAGTCCCGGACAGGGACCCACCTACGAGCAGTACTTC
CASSPGQGPTYEQYF
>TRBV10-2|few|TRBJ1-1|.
TGCGCCAGCAGTGGGGAAAAGGGCACTGAAGCTTTCTTT
CASSGEKGTEAFF
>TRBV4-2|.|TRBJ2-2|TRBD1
TGTGCCAGCAGCCAAGCCGGCAACAGGGGTATCACCGGGGAGCTGTTTTTT
CASSQAGNRGITGELFF
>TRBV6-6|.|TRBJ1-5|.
TGTGCCAGCATGCAGGGCCAGCCCCAGCATTTT
CASMQGQPQHF
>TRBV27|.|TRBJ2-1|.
TGTGCCAGCAGTCTGAAAGTAGGCAATGAGCAGTTCTTC
CASSLKVGNEQFF
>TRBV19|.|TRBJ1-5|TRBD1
TGTGCCAGTAGTGTCGGGACAGGGGTTTATAGCAATCAGCCCCAGCATTTT
CASSVGTGVYSNQPQHF
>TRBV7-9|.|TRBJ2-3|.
TGTGCCAGCAGCCCCACGGGACAAAGCACAGATACGCAGTATTTT
CASSPTGQSTDTQYF
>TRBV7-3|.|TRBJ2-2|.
TGTGCCAGCAGCCATCAGGGAAGCGGGGAGCTGTTTTTT
CASSHQGSGELFF
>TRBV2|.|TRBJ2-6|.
TGTGCCACCTGGGCCTTCTCTGGGGCCAACGTCCTGACTTTC
CATWAFSGANVLTF
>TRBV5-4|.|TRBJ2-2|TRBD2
TGTGCCAGCAGCGGGGGACTAGCGCGCACCGGGGAGCTGTTTTTT
CASSGGLARTGELFF
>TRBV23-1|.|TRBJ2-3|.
TGCGCCAGCAGTCAAGCCCCTGTGGCGGAATACACAGATACGCAGTATTTT
CASSQAPVAEYTDTQYF
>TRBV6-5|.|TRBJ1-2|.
TGTGCCAGCAGTTATTGGGGGGCCCGTGAAGCGGGCTACACCTTC
CASSYWGAREAGYTF
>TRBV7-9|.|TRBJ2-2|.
TGTGCCAGCAGCTCTCGGACATCGAACACCGGGGAGCTGTTTTTT
CASSSRTSNTGELFF
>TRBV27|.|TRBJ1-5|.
TGTGCCAGCAGTTTCGTTCATAGCAATCAGCCCCAGCATTTT
CASSFVHSNQPQHF
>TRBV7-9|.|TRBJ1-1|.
TGTGCCAGCGGTCGAGTCGGGGTGAACACTGAAGCTTTCTTT
CASGRVGVNTEAFF